One sample yielded the 19 T cell receptor beta chains listed below, sequenced in a study of blood T cell repertoires in COVID-19. This table comes from immunoSEQ multiplex PCR, and its TCRdb copy is limited to in-frame clones, with some not included. Counted here are around 160,000 clones, around 75% occurring once; the ten biggest clones make up 11% to 15%. Sequencing used peripheral blood. These receptors originate from an elderly woman with acute or convalescent COVID-19.

The chain's CDR3 is CASYRDRNQPQHF. Written as DNA, the CDR3 is TGTGCCAGCTACAGGGACCGCAATCAGCCCCAGCATTTT. The rearrangement joins TRBV28 to TRBJ1-5; D possibly corresponds to TRBD1 (6 bases). This CDR3 is built from 13 residues. The germline V and J ends were trimmed by 8 bases and 2 bases, with 10 bases remaining between them. The V gene's germline CDR1 is MDHEN and CDR2 SYDVKM.

The rearrangement uses TRBV5-1 and TRBJ2-7; TRBD2 agrees at 7 bases. CDR3 length equals 14 residues. Germline V gene data show CDR1 as SGHRS and CDR2 as YFSETQ. The V and J ends lost 0 bases and 3 bases, in that order; junction bases with no gene match: 3. For the CDR3, the DNA is TGCGCCAGCAGCTTGGAAGGGACTAACTACGAGCAGTACTTC. As protein: CASSLEGTNYEQYF.

This chain connects TRBV6-5 to TRBJ1-3, with unresolved D. V lost 8 bases, J lost 0 bases, and 11 bases lay in between. CDR3 length: 14 residues. Per germline, CDR1 MNHEY and CDR2 SVGAGI. The CDR3 spells CASEESISGNTIYF. DNA of the CDR3: TGTGCCAGCGAGGAGAGCATCTCTGGAAACACCATATATTTT.

The V gene is TRBV18, the J gene TRBJ1-3; 10 nucleotides align to TRBD1. CDR3 length: 18 residues. V gave up 3 bases and J gave up 2 bases; unmatched junction bases: 10. Germline loops: CDR1 KGHSH, CDR2 LQKENI. The CDR3 bases are TGTGCCAGCTCACCCTCTCGACTTGGGACAGGGGCTGGAAACACCATATATTTT. Protein sequence: CASSPSRLGTGAGNTIYF.

The J gene is TRBJ2-5, the V gene TRBV2; unclear D gene. Between the trimmed V and J ends, which lost 3 bases and 4 bases, there was a span of 9 bases. The CDR3 consists of 13 residues. Germline V gene sequence: CDR1 SNHLY, CDR2 FYNNEI. The CDR3 nucleotides are TGTGCCAGCAGTGACCCCGGAGTAGAGACCCAGTACTTC. Protein sequence: CASSDPGVETQYF.

The genes are TRBV4-1 and TRBJ2-1; TRBD2 matches 12 bases. The CDR3 contains 17 residues. CDR1 is MGHRA, CDR2 YSYEKL, per germline. V shed 3 bases and J 9 bases; nucleotides not matched to a gene: 12. CDR3 amino acids: CASSQINLAGGPIEQFF. The CDR3 coding sequence is TGCGCCAGCAGCCAGATAAACCTAGCGGGGGGGCCAATTGAGCAGTTCTTC.

This chain joins TRBV9 and TRBJ2-1; D is possibly TRBD1 (7 bases). Between the trimmed V and J ends, which lost 0 bases and 12 bases, there was a span of 16 bases. This CDR3 comprises 14 residues. Germline V CDR1 and CDR2: SGDLS, YYNGEE. CDR3: CASSVAGGQGGQFF. In nucleotides, the CDR3 is TGTGCCAGCAGCGTAGCTGGGGGGCAGGGGGGGCAGTTCTTC.

The J gene is TRBJ2-7, the V gene TRBV7-8, with TRBD2 identical over 8 bases. Germline CDR1 is SGHVS and CDR2 is FQNEAQ. Trimming at V came to 4 bases and at J to 1 base, leaving 9 bases not matched to a gene. The CDR3 is made up of 16 amino acids. The DNA for the CDR3 is TGTGCCAGCAGCTCGGGGGTAGCGGGATTGTCCTACGAGCAGTACTTC. Protein: CASSSGVAGLSYEQYF.

This sequence joins TRBV21-1 and TRBJ1-6; the table's D call, TRBD1, was not checked against the DNA. TRBV21-1 is recorded as a pseudogene. This CDR3 is 17 amino acids long. This chain's CDR3 is CASSKEEQGPYNSPLHF. The DNA for the CDR3 is TGTGCCAGCAGCAAAGAGGAACAGGGGCCGTATAATTCACCCCTCCACTTT.

This chain uses TRBV28 with TRBJ1-2; TRBD1 is a possible D gene (5 bases). V was shortened by 2 bases and J by 6 bases, with 13 bases between the two germline ends. The CDR3 loop spans 14 amino acids. The V gene's germline CDR1 is MDHEN and CDR2 SYDVKM. The CDR3 is CASSLVARANGYTF. CDR3 nucleotides: TGTGCCAGCAGTTTAGTCGCCAGGGCGAATGGCTACACCTTC.

The V call is TRBV7-2, the J call TRBJ1-6; D not resolved. Looked up from germline, CDR1 is SGHTA and CDR2 is FQGNSA. Trimming removed 5 bases at V and 11 bases at J, with 10 bases between. CDR3 size: 12 residues. CDR3 DNA sequence: TGTGCCAGCAGCCCCCCCCGAGCACCCCTCCACTTT. Translated: CASSPPRAPLHF. The variable domain in full, with the rest retrieved from reference TRBV7-2 and TRBJ1-6, is GAGVSQSPSNKVTEKGKDVELRCDPISGHTALYWYRQSLGQGLEFLIYFQGNSAPDKSGLPSDRFSAERTGGSVSTLTIQRTQQEDSAVYLCASSPPRAPLHFGNGTRLTVT.

Only a few counts were recorded for this clone. The chain couples TRBV2 to TRBJ1-1; D may be TRBD1 (6 bases). Germline lookup yields CDR1 SNHLY and CDR2 FYNNEI. The CDR3 extends over 14 amino acids. Trimming removed 5 bases from V and 3 bases from J, with 13 bases in between. The CDR3 region is CASSSDRLYTEAFF. As DNA, the CDR3 is TGTGCCAGCAGTTCGGACAGATTATACACTGAAGCTTTCTTT.

This clone was detected once. The rearrangement links TRBV28 to TRBJ1-2, with 10 bases matching TRBD1. The CDR3 has 13 residues. Germline V gene data show CDR1 as MDHEN and CDR2 as SYDVKM. V lost 8 bases and J lost 8; bases outside the gene matches: 8. The CDR3 nucleotides read TGTGCCAGCTATCTTGACAGGGGGCGAGGCTACACCTTC. Protein product: CASYLDRGRGYTF.

This chain uses TRBV27 with TRBJ2-1; 8 bases agree with TRBD1. The CDR3 runs to 13 residues. Germline V gene lookup returns CDR1 MNHEY and CDR2 SMNVEV (reference sequence). The V gene end was trimmed by 7 bases and the J gene end by 6 bases; junction bases not matched to a gene: 5. Written as DNA, the CDR3 is TGTGCCAGCATCGGACAGGGCAGCAATGAGCAGTTCTTC. Translated: CASIGQGSNEQFF.

The V call is TRBV2, the J call TRBJ1-2; maybe TRBD1 (5 bases). The CDR3 loop spans 13 amino acids. In germline, CDR1 is SNHLY, CDR2 FYNNEI. V dropped 5 bases and J dropped 8 bases, with 15 bases sitting between them. The CDR3 DNA follows: TGTGCCAGCAGTTTGGGGGGGGATTGGGGCTACACCTTC. Translating it yields CASSLGGDWGYTF.

CDR3: CASSSNPAGQGAYGYTF. CDR3 in DNA: TGTGCCAGCAGCTCCAACCCCGCCGGACAGGGGGCTTATGGCTACACCTTC. The V gene is TRBV7-9, the J gene TRBJ1-2, with 11 bases aligning to TRBD1. Trimming took 4 bases from V and 5 from J; bases not matched to a gene: 12. CDR3 size: 17 residues. Germline V CDR1 and CDR2: SEHNR, FQNEAQ (reference sequence).

This clone appeared once. The genes are TRBV6-6 and TRBJ2-7, with 11 bases aligning to TRBD2. With V trimmed by 5 bases and J by 2 bases, 5 bases remained unmatched. CDR1 MNHNY and CDR2 SVGAGI come from the germline V gene (reference sequence). The CDR3 loop spans 15 amino acids. Written as DNA, the CDR3 is TGTGCCAGCAGTGTGACTAGCGGGAACCCCTACGAGCAGTACTTC. Its translation: CASSVTSGNPYEQYF.

The chain employs TRBV5-1 and TRBJ2-1; 12 bases line up with TRBD2. J lost 3 bases, V lost 1 base, and 5 bases had no gene match. Germline-derived CDR1 and CDR2 are SGHRS and YFSETQ. The CDR3 length is 17 residues. CDR3 residues: CASSLTSGRSDYNEQFF. The CDR3 DNA follows: TGCGCCAGCAGCTTGACTAGCGGGAGGTCGGACTACAATGAGCAGTTCTTC.

The V gene is TRBV25-1, the J gene TRBJ2-3; D is undetermined. The V gene's germline CDR1 is MGHDK and CDR2 SYGVNS. V was trimmed by 4 bases and J by 1 base, leaving 6 bases between them. This CDR3 is built from 13 residues. Here the CDR3 DNA reads TGTGCCAGCAGTGGTACAGGCACAGATACGCAGTATTTT. It translates to CASSGTGTDTQYF.